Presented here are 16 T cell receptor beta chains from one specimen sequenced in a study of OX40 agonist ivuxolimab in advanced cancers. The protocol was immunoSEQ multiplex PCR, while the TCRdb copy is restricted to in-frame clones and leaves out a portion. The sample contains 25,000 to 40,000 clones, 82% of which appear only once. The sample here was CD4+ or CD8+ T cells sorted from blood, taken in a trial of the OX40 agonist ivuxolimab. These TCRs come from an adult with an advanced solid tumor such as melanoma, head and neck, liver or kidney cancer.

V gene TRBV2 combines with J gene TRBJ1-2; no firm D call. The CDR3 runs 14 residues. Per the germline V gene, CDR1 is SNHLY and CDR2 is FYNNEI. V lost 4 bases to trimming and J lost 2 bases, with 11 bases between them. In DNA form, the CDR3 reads TGTGCCAGCAGTGTTTCCCTCGGCAACTATGGCTACACCTTC. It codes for CASSVSLGNYGYTF. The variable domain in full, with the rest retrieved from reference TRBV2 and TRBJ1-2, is EPEVTQTPSHQVTQMGQEVILRCVPISNHLYFYWYRQILGQKVEFLVSFYNNEISEKSEIFDDQFSVERPDGSNFTLKIRSTKLEDSAMYFCASSVSLGNYGYTFGSGTRLTVV.

CDR3 sequence reads: CASRRALGGKETQYF. CDR3 DNA: TGCGCCAGCAGGCGGGCGTTGGGGGGGAAAGAGACCCAGTACTTC. The chain carries TRBV5-1 and TRBJ2-5; TRBD2 agrees at 7 bases. This CDR3 is built from 15 residues. The germline gives CDR1 SGHRS, CDR2 YFSETQ. The junction had 10 bases not matched to a gene; V was cut back by 5 bases and J by 3 bases.

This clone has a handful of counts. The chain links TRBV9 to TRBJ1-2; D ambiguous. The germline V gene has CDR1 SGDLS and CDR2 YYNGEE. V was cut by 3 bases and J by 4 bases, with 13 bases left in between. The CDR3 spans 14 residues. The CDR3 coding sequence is TGTGCCAGCAGCGAGAGTGATTTCAGCTATGGCTACACCTTC. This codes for CASSESDFSYGYTF.

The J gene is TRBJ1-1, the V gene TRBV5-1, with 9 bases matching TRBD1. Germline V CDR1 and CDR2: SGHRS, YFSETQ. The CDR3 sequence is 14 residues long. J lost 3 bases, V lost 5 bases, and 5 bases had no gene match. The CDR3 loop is CASSSGTGYTEAFF. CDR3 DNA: TGCGCCAGCAGTTCCGGGACAGGGTACACTGAAGCTTTCTTT.

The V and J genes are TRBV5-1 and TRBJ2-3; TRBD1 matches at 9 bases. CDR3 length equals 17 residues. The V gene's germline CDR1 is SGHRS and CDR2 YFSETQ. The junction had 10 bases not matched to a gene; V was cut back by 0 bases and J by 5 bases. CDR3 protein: CASSLAGQGKELDTQYF. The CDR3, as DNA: TGCGCCAGCAGCTTGGCCGGACAGGGGAAAGAGTTAGATACGCAGTATTTT.

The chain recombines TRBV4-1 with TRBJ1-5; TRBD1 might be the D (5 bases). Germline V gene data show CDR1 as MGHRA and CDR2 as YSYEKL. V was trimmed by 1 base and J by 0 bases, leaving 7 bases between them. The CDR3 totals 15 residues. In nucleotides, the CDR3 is TGCGCCAGCAGCCAAGTAGGGGATAGCAATCAGCCCCAGCATTTT. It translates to CASSQVGDSNQPQHF.

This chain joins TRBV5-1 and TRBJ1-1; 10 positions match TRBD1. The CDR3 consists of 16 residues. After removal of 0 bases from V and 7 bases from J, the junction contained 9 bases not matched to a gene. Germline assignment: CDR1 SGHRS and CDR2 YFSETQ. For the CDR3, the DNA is TGCGCCAGCAGCTTGGCTACGGGACAGGGGAATAGTGAAGCTTTCTTT. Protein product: CASSLATGQGNSEAFF.

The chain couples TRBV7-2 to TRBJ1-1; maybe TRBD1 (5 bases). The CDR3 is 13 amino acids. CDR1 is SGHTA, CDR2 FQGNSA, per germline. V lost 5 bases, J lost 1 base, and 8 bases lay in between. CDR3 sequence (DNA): TGTGCCAGCAGCAGACAGAAGAACACTGAAGCTTTCTTT. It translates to CASSRQKNTEAFF.

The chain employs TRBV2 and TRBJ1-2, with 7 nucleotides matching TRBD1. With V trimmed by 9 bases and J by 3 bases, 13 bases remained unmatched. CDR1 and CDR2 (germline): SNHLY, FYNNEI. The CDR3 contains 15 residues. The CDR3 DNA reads TGTGCCAGGTCCGACAGGGACAGCCTCTACTATGGCTACACCTTC. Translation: CARSDRDSLYYGYTF.

The CDR3 DNA is TGTGCCAGCACCTACGGCCGGCTCAGGGGCTACACCTTC. This sequence encodes CASTYGRLRGYTF. J is TRBJ1-2 and V is TRBV6-5; no firm D call. CDR1 and CDR2 (germline): MNHEY, SVGAGI. Trimming took 7 bases from V and 8 from J, leaving 17 bases between them. This CDR3 has 13 residues.

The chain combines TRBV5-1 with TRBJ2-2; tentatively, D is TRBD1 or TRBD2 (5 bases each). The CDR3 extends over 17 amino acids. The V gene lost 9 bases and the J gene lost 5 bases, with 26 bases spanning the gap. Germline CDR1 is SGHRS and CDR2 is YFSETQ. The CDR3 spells CATSQSPGTLGTGELFF. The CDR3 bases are TGCGCCACCTCCCAATCCCCTGGGACCCTCGGTACCGGGGAGCTGTTTTTT. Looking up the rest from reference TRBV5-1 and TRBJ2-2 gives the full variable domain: KAGVTQTPRYLIKTRGQQVTLSCSPISGHRSVSWYQQTPGQGLQFLFEYFSETQRNKGNFPGRFSGRQFSNSRSEMNVSTLELGDSALYLCATSQSPGTLGTGELFFGEGSRLTVL.

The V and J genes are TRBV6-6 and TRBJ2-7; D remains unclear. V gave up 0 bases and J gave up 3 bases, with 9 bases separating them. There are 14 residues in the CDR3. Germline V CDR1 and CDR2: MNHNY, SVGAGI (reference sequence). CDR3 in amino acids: CASSYSRQDYEQYF. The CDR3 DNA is TGTGCCAGCAGTTACTCGAGACAAGACTACGAGCAGTACTTC.

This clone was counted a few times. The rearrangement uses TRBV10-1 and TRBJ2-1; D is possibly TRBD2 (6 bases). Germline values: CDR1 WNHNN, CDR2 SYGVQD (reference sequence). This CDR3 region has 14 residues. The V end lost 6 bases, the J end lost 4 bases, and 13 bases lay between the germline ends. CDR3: CASSNPGRYNEQFF. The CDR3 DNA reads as TGCGCCAGCAGCAACCCCGGGAGATACAATGAGCAGTTCTTC.

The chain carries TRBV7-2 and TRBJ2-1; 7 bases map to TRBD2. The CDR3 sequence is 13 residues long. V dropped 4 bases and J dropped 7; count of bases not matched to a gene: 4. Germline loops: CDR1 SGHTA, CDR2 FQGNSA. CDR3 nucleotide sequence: TGTGCCAGCAGCTCCAGGACTAGGAATGAGCAGTTCTTC. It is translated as CASSSRTRNEQFF. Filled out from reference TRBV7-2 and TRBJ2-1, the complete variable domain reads GAGVSQSPSNKVTEKGKDVELRCDPISGHTALYWYRQSLGQGLEFLIYFQGNSAPDKSGLPSDRFSAERTGGSVSTLTIQRTQQEDSAVYLCASSSRTRNEQFFGPGTRLTVL.

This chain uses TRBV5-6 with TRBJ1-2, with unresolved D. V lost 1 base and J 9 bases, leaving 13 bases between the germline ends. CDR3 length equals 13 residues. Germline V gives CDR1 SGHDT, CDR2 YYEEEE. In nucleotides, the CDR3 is TGTGCCAGCAGCTTGTTACCCCCATTAAGCTACACCTTC. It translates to CASSLLPPLSYTF.

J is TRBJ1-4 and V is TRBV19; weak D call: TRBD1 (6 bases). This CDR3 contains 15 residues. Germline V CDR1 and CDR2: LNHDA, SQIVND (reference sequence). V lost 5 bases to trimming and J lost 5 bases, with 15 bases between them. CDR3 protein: CASSPQGSGNEKLFF. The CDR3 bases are TGTGCCAGTAGTCCACAGGGCTCGGGCAATGAAAAACTGTTTTTT.